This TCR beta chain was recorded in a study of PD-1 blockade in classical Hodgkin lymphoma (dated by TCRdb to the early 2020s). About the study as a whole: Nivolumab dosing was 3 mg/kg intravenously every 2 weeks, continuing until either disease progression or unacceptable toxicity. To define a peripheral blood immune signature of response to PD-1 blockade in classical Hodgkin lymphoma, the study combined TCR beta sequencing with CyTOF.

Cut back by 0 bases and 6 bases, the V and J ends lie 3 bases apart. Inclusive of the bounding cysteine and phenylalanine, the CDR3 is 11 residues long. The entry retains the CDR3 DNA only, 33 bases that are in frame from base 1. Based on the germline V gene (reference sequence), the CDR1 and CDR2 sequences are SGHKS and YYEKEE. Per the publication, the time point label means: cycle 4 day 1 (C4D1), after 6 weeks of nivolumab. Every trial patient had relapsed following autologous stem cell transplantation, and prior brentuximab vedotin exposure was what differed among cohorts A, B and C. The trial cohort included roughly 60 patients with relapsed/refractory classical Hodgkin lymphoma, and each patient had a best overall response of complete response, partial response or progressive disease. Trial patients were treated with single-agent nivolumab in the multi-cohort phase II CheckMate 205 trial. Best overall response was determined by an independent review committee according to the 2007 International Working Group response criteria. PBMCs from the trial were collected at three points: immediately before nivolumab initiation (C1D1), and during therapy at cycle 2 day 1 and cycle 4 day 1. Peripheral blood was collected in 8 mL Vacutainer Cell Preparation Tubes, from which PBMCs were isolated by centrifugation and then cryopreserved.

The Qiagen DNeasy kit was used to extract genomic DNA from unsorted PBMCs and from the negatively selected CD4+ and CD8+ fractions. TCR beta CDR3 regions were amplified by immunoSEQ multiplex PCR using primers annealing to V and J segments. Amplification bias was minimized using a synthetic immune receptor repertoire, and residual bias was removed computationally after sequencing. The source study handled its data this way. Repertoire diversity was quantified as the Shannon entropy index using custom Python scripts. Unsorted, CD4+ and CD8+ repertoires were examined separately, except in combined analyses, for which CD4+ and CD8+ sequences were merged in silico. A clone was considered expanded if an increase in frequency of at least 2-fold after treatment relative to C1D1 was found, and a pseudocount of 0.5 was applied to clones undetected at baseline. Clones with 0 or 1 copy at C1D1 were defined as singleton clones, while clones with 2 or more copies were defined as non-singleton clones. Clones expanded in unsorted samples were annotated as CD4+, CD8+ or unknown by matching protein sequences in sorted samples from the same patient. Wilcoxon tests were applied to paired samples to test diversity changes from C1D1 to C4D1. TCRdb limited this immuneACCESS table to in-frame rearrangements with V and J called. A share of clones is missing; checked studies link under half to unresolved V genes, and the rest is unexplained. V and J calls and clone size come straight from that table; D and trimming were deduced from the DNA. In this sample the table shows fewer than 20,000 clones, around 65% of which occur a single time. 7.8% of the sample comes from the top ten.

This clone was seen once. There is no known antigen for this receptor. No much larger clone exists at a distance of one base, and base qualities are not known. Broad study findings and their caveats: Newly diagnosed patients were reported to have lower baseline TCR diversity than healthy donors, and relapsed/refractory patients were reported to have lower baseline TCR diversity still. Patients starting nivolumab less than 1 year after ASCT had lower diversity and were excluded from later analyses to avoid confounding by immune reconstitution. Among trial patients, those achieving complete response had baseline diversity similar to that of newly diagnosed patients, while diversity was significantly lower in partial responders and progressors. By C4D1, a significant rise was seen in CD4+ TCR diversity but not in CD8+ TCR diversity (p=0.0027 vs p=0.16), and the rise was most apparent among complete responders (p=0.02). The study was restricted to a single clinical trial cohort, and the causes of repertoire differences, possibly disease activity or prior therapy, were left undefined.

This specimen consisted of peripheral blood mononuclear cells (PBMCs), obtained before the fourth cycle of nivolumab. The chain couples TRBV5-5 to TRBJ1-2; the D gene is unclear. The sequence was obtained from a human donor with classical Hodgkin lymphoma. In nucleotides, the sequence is TGTGCCAGCAGCTTGGGCAATGGCTACACCTTC. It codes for CASSLGNGYTF. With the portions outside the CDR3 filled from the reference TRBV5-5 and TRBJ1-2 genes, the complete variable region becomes DAGVTQSPTHLIKTRGQQVTLRCSPISGHKSVSWYQQVLGQGPQFIFQYYEKEERGRGNFPDRFSARQFPNYSSELNVNALLLGDSALYLCASSLGNGYTFGSGTRLTVV.